This T cell receptor beta chain was captured by sequencing in a study of control samples from healthy donors and cancer patients (TCRdb year 2020). The receptor library was made with the immunoSEQ multiplex PCR assay. TCRdb provides this immuneACCESS table in a form limited to in-frame rearrangements. Some clones are lacking; in checked studies, under half of them reflect an unresolved V gene, and why the rest are absent is not known. Across this sample there are roughly 130,000 clones, with more than 85% seen only once. 1.7% of the sample comes from the top ten. A remark on this clone: No cognate antigen has been identified for it. No quality values exist for individual bases; no much larger clone is one base distant.

This TCR was sampled from a man aged 50-59 years with head and neck cancer. The sequencing input was PBMCs.

The CDR3 sequence is CASSAQPGTGGPEQYF. The DNA sequence is as follows: TGTGCCAGCAGCGCCCAGCCCGGGACAGGGGGCCCCGAGCAGTACTTC. The rearrangement combines TRBV11-2 with TRBJ2-7; TRBD1 matches 12 bases in the middle. CDR1 SGHAT and CDR2 FQNNGV were looked up in the germline V gene. Measured from the cysteine to the phenylalanine, the CDR3 is 16 residues long. Only the CDR3 DNA is retained, 48 bases long and in frame from the first base. Trimming accounts for 5 bases at V and 6 bases at J, while the number of junction bases matched to no gene is 11.